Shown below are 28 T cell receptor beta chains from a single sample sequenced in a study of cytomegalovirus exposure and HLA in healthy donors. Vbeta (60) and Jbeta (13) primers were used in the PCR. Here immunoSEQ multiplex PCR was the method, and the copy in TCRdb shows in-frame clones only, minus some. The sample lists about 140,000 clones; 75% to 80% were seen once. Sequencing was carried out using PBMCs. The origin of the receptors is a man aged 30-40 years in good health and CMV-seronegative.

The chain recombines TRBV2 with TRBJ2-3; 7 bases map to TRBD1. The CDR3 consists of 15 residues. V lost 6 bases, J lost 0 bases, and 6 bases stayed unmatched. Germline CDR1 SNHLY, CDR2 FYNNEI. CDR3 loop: CASSRDRASTDTQYF. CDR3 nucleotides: TGTGCCAGCAGCAGAGACAGGGCGAGCACAGATACGCAGTATTTT.

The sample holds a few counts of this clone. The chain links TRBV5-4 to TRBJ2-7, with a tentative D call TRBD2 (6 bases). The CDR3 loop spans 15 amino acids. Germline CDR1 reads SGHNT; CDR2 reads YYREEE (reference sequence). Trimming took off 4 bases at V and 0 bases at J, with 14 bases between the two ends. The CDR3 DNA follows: TGTGCCAGCAGCCCCGGGACTGACGTCTCCTACGAGCAGTACTTC. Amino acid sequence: CASSPGTDVSYEQYF.

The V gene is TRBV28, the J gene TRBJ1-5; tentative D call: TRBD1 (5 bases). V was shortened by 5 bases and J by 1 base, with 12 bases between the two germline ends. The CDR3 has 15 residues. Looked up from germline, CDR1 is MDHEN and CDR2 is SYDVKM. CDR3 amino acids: CASSPLRGSNQPQHF. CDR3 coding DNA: TGTGCCAGCAGTCCCCTTAGGGGAAGCAATCAGCCCCAGCATTTT.

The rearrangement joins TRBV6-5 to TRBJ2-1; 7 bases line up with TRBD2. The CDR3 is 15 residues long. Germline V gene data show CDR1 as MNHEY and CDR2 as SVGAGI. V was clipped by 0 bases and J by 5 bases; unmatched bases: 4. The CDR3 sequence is CASSYSGLADNEQFF. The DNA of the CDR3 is TGTGCCAGCAGTTACTCAGGGCTAGCGGACAATGAGCAGTTCTTC.

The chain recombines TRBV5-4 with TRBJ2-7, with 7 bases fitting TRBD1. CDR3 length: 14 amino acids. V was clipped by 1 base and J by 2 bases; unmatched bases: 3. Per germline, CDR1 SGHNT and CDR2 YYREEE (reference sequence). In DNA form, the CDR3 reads TGTGCCAGCAGCTTGAGGGACAGTCCCTACGAGCAGTACTTC. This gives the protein CASSLRDSPYEQYF. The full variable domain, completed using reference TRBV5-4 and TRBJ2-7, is ETGVTQSPTHLIKTRGQQVTLRCSSQSGHNTVSWYQQALGQGPQFIFQYYREEENGRGNFPPRFSGLQFPNYSSELNVNALELDDSALYLCASSLRDSPYEQYFGPGTRLTVT.

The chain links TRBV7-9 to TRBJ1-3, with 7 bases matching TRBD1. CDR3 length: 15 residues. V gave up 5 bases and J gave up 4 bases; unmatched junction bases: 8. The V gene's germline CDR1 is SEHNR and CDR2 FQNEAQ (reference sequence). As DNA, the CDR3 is TGTGCCAGCAGCCCACAGGGGCAATCGGGAAACACCATATATTTT. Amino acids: CASSPQGQSGNTIYF.

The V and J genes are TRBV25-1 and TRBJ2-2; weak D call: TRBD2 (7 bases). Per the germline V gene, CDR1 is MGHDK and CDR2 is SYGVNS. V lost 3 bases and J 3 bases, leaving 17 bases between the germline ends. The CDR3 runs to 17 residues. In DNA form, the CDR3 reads TGTGCCAGCAGTGATTTCTTAGGGGGGGCCGACACCGGGGAGCTGTTTTTT. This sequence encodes CASSDFLGGADTGELFF.

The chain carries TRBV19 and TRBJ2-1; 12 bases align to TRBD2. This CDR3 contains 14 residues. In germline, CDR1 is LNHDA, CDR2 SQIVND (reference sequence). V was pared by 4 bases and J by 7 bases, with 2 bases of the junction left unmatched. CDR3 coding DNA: TGTGCCAGTAGTAGAACTAGCGGGAGGAATGAGCAGTTCTTC. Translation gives CASSRTSGRNEQFF.

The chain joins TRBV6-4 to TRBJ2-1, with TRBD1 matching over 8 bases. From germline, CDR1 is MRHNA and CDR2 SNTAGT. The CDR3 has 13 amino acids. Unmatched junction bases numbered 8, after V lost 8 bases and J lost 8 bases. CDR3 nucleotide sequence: TGTGCCAGCCGAAAGACAGGGGTCGATGAGCAGTTCTTC. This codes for CASRKTGVDEQFF.

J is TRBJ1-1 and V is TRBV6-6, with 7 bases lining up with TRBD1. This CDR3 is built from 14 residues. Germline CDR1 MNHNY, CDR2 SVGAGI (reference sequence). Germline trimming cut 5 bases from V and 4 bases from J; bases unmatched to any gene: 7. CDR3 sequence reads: CASSTGAGGTEAFF. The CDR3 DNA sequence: TGTGCCAGCAGTACCGGTGCAGGGGGCACTGAAGCTTTCTTT.

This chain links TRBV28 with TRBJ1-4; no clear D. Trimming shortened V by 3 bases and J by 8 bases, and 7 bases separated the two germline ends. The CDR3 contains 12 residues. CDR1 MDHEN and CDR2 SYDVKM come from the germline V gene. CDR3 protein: CASSLRREKLFF. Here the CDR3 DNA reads TGTGCCAGCAGTTTGCGGCGGGAAAAACTGTTTTTT. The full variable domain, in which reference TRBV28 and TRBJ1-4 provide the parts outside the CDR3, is DVKVTQSSRYLVKRTGEKVFLECVQDMDHENMFWYRQDPGLGLRLIYFSYDVKMKEKGDIPEGYSVSREKKERFSLILESASTNQTSMYLCASSLRREKLFFGSGTQLSVL.

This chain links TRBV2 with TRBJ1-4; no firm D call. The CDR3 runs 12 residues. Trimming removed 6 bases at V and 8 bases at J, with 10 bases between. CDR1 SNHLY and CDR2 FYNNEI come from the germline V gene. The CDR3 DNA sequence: TGTGCCAGCAGGGTAGTTGCGGAAAAACTGTTTTTT. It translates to CASRVVAEKLFF. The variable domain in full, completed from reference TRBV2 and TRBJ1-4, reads EPEVTQTPSHQVTQMGQEVILRCVPISNHLYFYWYRQILGQKVEFLVSFYNNEISEKSEIFDDQFSVERPDGSNFTLKIRSTKLEDSAMYFCASRVVAEKLFFGSGTQLSVL.

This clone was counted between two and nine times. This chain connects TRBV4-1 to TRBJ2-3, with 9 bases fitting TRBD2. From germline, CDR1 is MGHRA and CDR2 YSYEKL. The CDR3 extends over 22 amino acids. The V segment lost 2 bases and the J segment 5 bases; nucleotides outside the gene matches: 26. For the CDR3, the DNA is TGCGCCAGCAGCCAACGGTCAACGCTCTGGCGGGAGGGTAGTCTGGGCGGAGATACGCAGTATTTT. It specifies CASSQRSTLWREGSLGGDTQYF.

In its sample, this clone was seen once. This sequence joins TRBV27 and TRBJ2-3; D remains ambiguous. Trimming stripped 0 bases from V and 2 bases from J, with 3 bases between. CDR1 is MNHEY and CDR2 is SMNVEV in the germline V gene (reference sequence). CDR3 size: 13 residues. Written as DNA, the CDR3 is TGTGCCAGCAGTTTATCCGTCACAGATACGCAGTATTTT. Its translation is CASSLSVTDTQYF.

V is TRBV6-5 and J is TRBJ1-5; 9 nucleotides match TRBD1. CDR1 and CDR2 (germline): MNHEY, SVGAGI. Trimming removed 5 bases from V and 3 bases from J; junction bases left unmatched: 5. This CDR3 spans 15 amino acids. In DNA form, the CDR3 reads TGTGCCAGCAGTGTCGACAGGGGGAACAATCAGCCCCAGCATTTT. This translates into CASSVDRGNNQPQHF.

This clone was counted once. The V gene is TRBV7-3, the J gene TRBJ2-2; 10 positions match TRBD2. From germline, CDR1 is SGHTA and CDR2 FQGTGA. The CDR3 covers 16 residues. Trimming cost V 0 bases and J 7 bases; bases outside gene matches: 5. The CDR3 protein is CASSLTGLAIGGELFF. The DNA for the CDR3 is TGTGCCAGCAGCTTAACGGGACTAGCGATTGGCGGGGAGCTGTTTTTT.

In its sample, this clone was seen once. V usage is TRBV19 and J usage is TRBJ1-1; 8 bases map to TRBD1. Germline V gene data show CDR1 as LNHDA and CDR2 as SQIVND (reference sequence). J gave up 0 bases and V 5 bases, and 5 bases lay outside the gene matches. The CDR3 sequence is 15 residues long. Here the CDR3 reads CASSQGQGVNTEAFF. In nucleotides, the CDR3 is TGTGCCAGTAGTCAAGGACAGGGAGTGAACACTGAAGCTTTCTTT.

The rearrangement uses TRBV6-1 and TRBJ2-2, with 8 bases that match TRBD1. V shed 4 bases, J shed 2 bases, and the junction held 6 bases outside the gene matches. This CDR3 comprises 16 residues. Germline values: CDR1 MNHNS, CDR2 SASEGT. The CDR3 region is CASSGWTGSNTGELFF. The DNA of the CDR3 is TGTGCCAGCAGTGGGTGGACAGGGTCAAACACCGGGGAGCTGTTTTTT.

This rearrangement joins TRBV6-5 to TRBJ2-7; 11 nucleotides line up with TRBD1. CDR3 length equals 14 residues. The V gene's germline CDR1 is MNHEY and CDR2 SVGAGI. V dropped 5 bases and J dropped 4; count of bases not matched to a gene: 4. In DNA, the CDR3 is TGTGCCAGCAGTCGTGGACAGGGGGCTTACGAGCAGTACTTC. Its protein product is CASSRGQGAYEQYF.

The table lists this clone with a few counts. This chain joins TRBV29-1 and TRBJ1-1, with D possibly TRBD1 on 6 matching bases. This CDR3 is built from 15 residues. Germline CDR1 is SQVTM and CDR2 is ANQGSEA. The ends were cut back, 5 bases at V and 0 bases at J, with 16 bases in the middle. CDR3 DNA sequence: TGCAGCGTTAGCACGATCTGGACAGTGAACACTGAAGCTTTCTTT. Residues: CSVSTIWTVNTEAFF.

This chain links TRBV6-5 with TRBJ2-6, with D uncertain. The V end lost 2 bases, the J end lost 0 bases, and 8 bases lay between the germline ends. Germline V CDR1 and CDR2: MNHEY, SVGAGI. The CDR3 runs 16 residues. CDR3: CASSYQVGSGANVLTF. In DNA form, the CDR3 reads TGTGCCAGCAGTTACCAGGTGGGCTCTGGGGCCAACGTCCTGACTTTC.

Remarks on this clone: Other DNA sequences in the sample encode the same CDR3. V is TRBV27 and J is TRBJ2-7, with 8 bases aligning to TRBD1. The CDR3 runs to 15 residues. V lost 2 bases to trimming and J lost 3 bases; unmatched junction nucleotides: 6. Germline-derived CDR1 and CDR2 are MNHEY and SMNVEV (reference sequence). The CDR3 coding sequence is TGTGCCAGCAGTTTAGAGGCAGGGGGCTTCTACGAGCAGTACTTC. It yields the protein CASSLEAGGFYEQYF.

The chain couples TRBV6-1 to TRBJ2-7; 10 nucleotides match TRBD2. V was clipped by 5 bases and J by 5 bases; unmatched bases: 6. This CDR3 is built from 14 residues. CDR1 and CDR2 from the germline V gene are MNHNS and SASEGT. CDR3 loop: CASSSAGGPDEQYF. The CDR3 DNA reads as TGTGCCAGCAGTTCAGCGGGAGGGCCGGACGAGCAGTACTTC.

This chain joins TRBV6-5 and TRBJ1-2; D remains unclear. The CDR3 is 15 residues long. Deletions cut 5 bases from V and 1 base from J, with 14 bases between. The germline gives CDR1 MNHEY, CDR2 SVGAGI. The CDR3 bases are TGTGCCAGCAGTCAACTTTCCACCTATAACTATGGCTACACCTTC. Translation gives CASSQLSTYNYGYTF.

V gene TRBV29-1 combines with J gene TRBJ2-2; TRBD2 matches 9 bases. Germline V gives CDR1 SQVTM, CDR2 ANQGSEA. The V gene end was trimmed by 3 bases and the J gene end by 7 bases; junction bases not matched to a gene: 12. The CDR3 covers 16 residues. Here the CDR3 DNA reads TGCAGCGTTGAGGTTTACGCGGGAGGGCCGGTCGGGGAGCTGTTTTTT. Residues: CSVEVYAGGPVGELFF.

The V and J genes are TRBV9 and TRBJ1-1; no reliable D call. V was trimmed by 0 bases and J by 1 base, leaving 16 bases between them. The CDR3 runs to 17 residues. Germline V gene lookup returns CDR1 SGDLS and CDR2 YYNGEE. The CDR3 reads CASSVAPAVRGNTEAFF. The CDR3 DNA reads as TGTGCCAGCAGCGTAGCTCCGGCCGTTCGGGGGAACACTGAAGCTTTCTTT.

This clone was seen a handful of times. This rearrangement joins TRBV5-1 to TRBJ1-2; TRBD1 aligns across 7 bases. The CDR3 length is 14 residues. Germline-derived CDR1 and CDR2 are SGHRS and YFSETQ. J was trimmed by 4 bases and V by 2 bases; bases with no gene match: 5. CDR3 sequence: CASSLGQATYGYTF. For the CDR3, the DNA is TGCGCCAGCAGCTTAGGACAGGCAACCTATGGCTACACCTTC.

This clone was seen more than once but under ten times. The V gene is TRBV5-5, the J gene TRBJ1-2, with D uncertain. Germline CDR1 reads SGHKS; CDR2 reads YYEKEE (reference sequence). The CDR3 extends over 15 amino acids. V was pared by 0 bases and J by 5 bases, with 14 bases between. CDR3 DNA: TGTGCCAGCAGCTTGGGCGGACTAATTTTTTATGGCTACACCTTC. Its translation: CASSLGGLIFYGYTF.